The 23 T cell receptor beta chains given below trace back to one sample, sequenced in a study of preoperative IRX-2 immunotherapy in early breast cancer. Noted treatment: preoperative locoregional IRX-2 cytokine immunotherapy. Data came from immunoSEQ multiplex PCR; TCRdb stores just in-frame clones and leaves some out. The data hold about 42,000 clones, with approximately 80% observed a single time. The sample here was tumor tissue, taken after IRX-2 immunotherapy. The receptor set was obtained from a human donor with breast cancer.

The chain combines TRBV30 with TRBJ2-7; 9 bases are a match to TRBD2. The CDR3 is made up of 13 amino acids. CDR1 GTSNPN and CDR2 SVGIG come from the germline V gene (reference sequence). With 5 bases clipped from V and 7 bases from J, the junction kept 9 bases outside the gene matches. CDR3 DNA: TGTGCCTGGGGGAGGGCTAGCGGGATGGAGCAGTACTTC. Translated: CAWGRASGMEQYF. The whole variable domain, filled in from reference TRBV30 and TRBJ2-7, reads SQTIHQWPATLVQPVGSPLSLECTVEGTSNPNLYWYRQAAGRGLQLLFYSVGIGQISSEVPQNLSASRPQDRQFILSSKKLLLSDSGFYLCAWGRASGMEQYFGPGTRLTVT.

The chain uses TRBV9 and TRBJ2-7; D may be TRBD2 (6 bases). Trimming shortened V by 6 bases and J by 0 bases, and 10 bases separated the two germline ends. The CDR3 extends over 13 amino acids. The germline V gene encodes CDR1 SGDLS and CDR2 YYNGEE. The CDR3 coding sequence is TGTGCCAGCACGCGGGGAAACTCCTACGAGCAGTACTTC. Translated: CASTRGNSYEQYF.

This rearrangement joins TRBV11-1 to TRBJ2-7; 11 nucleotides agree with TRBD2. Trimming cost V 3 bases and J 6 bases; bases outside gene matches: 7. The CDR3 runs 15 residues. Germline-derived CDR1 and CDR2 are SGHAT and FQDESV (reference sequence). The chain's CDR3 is CASSFSSGRFPEQYF. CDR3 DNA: TGTGCCAGCAGCTTCTCTAGCGGGAGGTTTCCCGAGCAGTACTTC.

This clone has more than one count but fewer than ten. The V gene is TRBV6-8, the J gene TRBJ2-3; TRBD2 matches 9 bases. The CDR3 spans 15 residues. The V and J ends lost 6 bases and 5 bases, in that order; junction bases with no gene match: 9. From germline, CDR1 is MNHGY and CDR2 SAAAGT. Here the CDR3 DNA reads TGTGCCAGCAGCCAAGCGGGAGGTGTTGTAGATACGCAGTATTTT. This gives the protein CASSQAGGVVDTQYF.

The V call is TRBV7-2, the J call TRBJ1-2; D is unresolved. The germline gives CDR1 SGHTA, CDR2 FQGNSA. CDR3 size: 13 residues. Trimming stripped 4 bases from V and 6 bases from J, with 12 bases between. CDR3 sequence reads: CASSWAVGDGYTF. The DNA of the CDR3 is TGTGCCAGCAGCTGGGCGGTTGGGGATGGCTACACCTTC.

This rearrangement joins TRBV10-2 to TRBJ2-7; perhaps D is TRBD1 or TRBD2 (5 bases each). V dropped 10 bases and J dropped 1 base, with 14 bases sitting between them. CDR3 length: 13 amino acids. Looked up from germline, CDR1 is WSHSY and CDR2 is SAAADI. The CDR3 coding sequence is TGCGCCACCTTCCGGGACGGATCCTACGAGCAGTACTTC. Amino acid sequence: CATFRDGSYEQYF.

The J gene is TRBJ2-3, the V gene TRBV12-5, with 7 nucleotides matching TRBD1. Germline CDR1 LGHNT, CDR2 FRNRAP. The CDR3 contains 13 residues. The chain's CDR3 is CVLDRAFTDTQYF. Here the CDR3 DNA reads TGTGTCCTCGACAGGGCGTTCACAGATACGCAGTATTTT.

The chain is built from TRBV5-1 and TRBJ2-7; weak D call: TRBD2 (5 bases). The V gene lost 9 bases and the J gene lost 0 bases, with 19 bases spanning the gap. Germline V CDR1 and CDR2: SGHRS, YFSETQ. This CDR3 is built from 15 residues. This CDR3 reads CANPPLNRDSYEQYF. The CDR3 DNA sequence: TGCGCCAACCCGCCTCTTAACCGGGACTCCTACGAGCAGTACTTC.

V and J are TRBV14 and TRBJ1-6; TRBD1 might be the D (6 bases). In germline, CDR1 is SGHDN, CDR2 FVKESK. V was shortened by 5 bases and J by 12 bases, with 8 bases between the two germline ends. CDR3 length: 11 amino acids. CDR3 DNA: TGTGCCAGCAGCTTCAGGGGACCCCTCCACTTT. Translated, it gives CASSFRGPLHF.

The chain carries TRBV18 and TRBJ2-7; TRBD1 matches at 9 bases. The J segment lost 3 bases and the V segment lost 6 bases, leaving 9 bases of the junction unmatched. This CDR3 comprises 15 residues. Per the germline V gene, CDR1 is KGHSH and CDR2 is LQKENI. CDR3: CASSASRDRVYEQYF. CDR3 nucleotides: TGTGCCAGCTCGGCCTCCCGGGACAGGGTCTACGAGCAGTACTTC.

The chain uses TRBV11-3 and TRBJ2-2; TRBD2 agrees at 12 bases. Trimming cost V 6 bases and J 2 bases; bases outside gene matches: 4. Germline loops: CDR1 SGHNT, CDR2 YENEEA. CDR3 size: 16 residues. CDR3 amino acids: CASSLAGGTNTGELFF. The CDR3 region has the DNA TGTGCCAGCAGTCTAGCGGGGGGGACAAACACCGGGGAGCTGTTTTTT.

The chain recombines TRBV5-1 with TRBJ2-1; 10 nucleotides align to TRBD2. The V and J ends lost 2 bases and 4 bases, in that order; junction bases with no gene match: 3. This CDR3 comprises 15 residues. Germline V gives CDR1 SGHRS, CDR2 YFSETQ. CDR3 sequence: CASSFSGGQYNEQFF. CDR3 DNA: TGCGCCAGCAGCTTTAGCGGGGGGCAGTACAATGAGCAGTTCTTC.

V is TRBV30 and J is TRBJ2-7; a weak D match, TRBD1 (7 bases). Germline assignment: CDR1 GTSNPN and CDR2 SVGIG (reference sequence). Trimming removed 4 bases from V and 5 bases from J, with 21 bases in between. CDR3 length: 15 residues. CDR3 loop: CAWTPQGGAGHEQYF. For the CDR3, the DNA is TGTGCCTGGACTCCACAAGGGGGCGCGGGACACGAGCAGTACTTC.

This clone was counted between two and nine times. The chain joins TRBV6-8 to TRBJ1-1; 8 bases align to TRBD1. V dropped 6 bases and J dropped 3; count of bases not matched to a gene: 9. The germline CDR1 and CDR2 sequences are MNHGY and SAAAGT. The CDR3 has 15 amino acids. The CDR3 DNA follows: TGTGCCAGCAGACAGGGGGAAGATAGGGACACTGAAGCTTTCTTT. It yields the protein CASRQGEDRDTEAFF.

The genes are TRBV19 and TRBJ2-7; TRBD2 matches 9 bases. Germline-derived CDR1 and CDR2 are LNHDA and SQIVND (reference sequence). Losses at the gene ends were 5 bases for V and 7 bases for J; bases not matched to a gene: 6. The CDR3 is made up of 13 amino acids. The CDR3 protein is CASSPLAGREQYF. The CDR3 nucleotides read TGTGCCAGTAGTCCTCTAGCGGGAAGGGAGCAGTACTTC.

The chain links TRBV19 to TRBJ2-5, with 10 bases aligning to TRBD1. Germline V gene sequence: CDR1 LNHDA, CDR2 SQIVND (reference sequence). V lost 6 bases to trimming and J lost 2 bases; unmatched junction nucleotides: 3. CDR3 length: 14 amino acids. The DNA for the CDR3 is TGTGCCAGTAGCAGGGGACAGGGGCAAGAGACCCAGTACTTC. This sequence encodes CASSRGQGQETQYF.

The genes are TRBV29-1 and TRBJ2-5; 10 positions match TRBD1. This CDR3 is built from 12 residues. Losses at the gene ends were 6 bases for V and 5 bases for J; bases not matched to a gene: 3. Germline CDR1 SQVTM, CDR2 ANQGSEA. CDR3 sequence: CSVRTGGETQYF. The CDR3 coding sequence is TGCAGCGTGCGGACAGGGGGGGAGACCCAGTACTTC.

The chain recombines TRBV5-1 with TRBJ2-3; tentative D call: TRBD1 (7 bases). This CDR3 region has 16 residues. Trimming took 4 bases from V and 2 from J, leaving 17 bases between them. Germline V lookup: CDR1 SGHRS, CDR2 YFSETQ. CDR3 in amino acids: CASSVPGGTFTDTQYF. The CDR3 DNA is TGCGCCAGCAGCGTCCCAGGGGGGACCTTCACAGATACGCAGTATTTT.

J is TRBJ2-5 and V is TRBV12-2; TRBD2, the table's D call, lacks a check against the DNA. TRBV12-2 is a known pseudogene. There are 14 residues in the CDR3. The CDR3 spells CASRLAGGQETQYF. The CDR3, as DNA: TGTGCAAGTCGCTTAGCGGGAGGGCAAGAGACCCAGTACTTC.

The CDR3 DNA reads TGCAGCGTTGAGGGGCGGGAGCTTGATGAGCAGTTCTTC. The encoded protein is CSVEGRELDEQFF. The genes are TRBV29-1 and TRBJ2-1; 7 positions match TRBD2. Germline CDR1 is SQVTM and CDR2 is ANQGSEA. J lost 8 bases, V lost 3 bases, and 7 bases had no gene match. The CDR3 spans 13 residues.

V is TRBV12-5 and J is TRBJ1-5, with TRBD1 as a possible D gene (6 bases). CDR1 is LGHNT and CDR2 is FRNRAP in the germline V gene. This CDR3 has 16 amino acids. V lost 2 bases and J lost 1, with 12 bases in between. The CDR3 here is CASGLWGAGSNQPQHF. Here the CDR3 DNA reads TGTGCTAGTGGTTTGTGGGGGGCTGGGAGCAATCAGCCCCAGCATTTT. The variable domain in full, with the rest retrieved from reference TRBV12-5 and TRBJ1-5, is DARVTQTPRHKVTEMGQEVTMRCQPILGHNTVFWYRQTMMQGLELLAYFRNRAPLDDSGMPKDRFSAEMPDATLATLKIQPSEPRDSAVYFCASGLWGAGSNQPQHFGDGTRLSIL.

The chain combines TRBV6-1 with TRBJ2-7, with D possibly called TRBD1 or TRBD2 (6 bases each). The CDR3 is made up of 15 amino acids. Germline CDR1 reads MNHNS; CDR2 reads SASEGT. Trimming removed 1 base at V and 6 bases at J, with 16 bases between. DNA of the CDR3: TGTGCCAGCAGTGAAGACGAGGGGGGATCGTGCGAGCAGTACTTC. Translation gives CASSEDEGGSCEQYF.

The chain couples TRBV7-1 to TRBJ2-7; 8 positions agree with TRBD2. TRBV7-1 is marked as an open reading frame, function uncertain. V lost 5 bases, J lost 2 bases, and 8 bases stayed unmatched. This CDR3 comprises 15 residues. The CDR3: CASSTSGTRPYEQYF. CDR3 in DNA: TGTGCCAGCAGCACTTCCGGGACTAGACCCTACGAGCAGTACTTC.